Following are 8 T cell receptor beta chains from one sample sequenced in a study of blood T cell repertoires in COVID-19. This table comes from immunoSEQ multiplex PCR, and its TCRdb copy is limited to in-frame clones, with some not included. The repertoire holds roughly 210,000 clones, with 88% as singletons. The specimen was peripheral blood. These receptor sequences come from a man aged 70-80 years with acute or convalescent COVID-19.

The rearrangement uses TRBV7-9 and TRBJ2-2, with 11 bases that match TRBD1. With 5 bases clipped from V and 4 bases from J, the junction kept 9 bases outside the gene matches. In germline, CDR1 is SEHNR, CDR2 FQNEAQ (reference sequence). There are 17 residues in the CDR3. The DNA for the CDR3 is TGTGCCAGCAGCCCCGGACAGGGGGCAGGTAGCACCGGGGAGCTGTTTTTT. It codes for CASSPGQGAGSTGELFF.

This chain uses TRBV27 with TRBJ2-7; D call uncertain. The CDR3 sequence is 13 residues long. Trimming shortened V by 5 bases and J by 7 bases, and 15 bases separated the two germline ends. Germline values: CDR1 MNHEY, CDR2 SMNVEV (reference sequence). CDR3 sequence reads: CASSLDRFREQYF. CDR3 DNA: TGTGCCAGCAGTCTAGACCGGTTTAGGGAGCAGTACTTC.

The V call is TRBV7-3, the J call TRBJ2-1, with 8 bases lining up with TRBD2. The V and J ends lost 2 bases and 1 base, in that order; junction bases with no gene match: 4. The CDR3 is 16 residues long. Germline lookup yields CDR1 SGHTA and CDR2 FQGTGA. The CDR3: CASSLGLAVSYNEQFF. The CDR3 coding sequence is TGTGCCAGCAGCTTAGGACTAGCAGTTTCCTACAATGAGCAGTTCTTC.

This chain links TRBV4-1 with TRBJ1-5, with 8 bases identical to TRBD1. V was clipped by 1 base and J by 6 bases; unmatched bases: 2. Germline CDR1 MGHRA, CDR2 YSYEKL. The CDR3 totals 14 residues. The CDR3 sequence: CASSQGTGSQPQHF. Written as DNA, the CDR3 is TGCGCCAGCAGCCAAGGGACAGGGAGTCAGCCCCAGCATTTT.

The J gene is TRBJ2-2, the V gene TRBV15, with a weak D call TRBD2 (5 bases). The CDR3 runs 15 residues. Germline CDR1 is LNHNV and CDR2 is YYDKDF (reference sequence). Between the trimmed V and J ends, which lost 0 bases and 6 bases, there was a span of 11 bases. CDR3 nucleotides: TGTGCCACCAGCAGAGATCCTAGCTCGTCCGGGGAGCTGTTTTTT. This gives the protein CATSRDPSSSGELFF. Full variable domain (remainder filled in from reference TRBV15 and TRBJ2-2): DAMVIQNPRYQVTQFGKPVTLSCSQTLNHNVMYWYQQKSSQAPKLLFHYYDKDFNNEADTPDNFQSRRPNTSFCFLDIRSPGLGDTAMYLCATSRDPSSSGELFFGEGSRLTVL.

The chain uses TRBV29-1 and TRBJ2-2, with D tentatively TRBD2 (6 bases). The CDR3 is 11 residues long. Trimming left V 6 bases short and J 6 bases short, with 8 bases between. Germline values: CDR1 SQVTM, CDR2 ANQGSEA. CDR3 sequence reads: CSVEGSGELFF. DNA of the CDR3: TGCAGCGTGGAGGGGTCCGGGGAGCTGTTTTTT.

This clone was detected once. V usage is TRBV7-2 and J usage is TRBJ1-1; 9 bases map to TRBD1. There are 16 residues in the CDR3. Trimming took 5 bases from V and 4 from J; bases not matched to a gene: 11. Germline assignment: CDR1 SGHTA and CDR2 FQGNSA. For the CDR3, the DNA is TGTGCCAGCAGCCCGCCCAAGACAGGGGGAGGCACTGAAGCTTTCTTT. As protein: CASSPPKTGGGTEAFF.

The rearrangement links TRBV7-2 to TRBJ1-6; 8 nucleotides match TRBD1. Germline assignment: CDR1 SGHTA and CDR2 FQGNSA. The CDR3 is 15 residues long. J lost 7 bases, V lost 4 bases, and 6 bases had no gene match. CDR3 in DNA: TGTGCCAGCAGCTCTACCGGGACAGGAAATTCACCCCTCCACTTT. Translation gives CASSSTGTGNSPLHF.